Described below is a single T cell receptor (beta chain) sequence and its context. Clones were read by immunoSEQ multiplex PCR, and TCRdb kept only the in-frame ones, dropping some. This table holds roughly 86,000 clones, around 80% found once. This sample was taken from a study of blood T cell repertoires in COVID-19. On the study more broadly: PBMCs, B-cell-depleted T cells, or T cells were the source of the cDNA or gDNA that made up the material.

Germline V gene data show CDR1 as KGHDR and CDR2 as SFDVKD. The CDR3 runs to 15 residues. V was pared by 4 bases and J by 0 bases, with 11 bases between. V gene TRBV24-1 combines with J gene TRBJ1-2; D is unresolved. The receptor comes from a man between 45 and 60 years old who had recovered from COVID-19. Sequencing used peripheral blood. The CDR3 nucleotides read TGTGCCACCAGTGACACAGCCGCTTCTAACTATGGCTACACCTTC. As protein: CATSDTAASNYGYTF.